These 21 T cell receptor beta chains share one sample of origin, sequenced in a study of cytomegalovirus exposure and HLA in healthy donors. The PCR had 60 Vbeta and 13 Jbeta primers. TCRdb keeps only in-frame clones here, not all; method: immunoSEQ multiplex PCR. The profile shows 150,000 to 200,000 clones, around 75% of them singletons. Specimen: PBMCs. The receptors were gathered from a woman in her twenties or thirties in good health and CMV-seropositive.

The genes are TRBV6-5 and TRBJ2-7; D is ambiguous. The germline CDR1 and CDR2 sequences are MNHEY and SVGAGI. The CDR3 is 15 amino acids. Deletions cut 0 bases from V and 0 bases from J, with 9 bases between. The CDR3 nucleotides read TGTGCCAGCAGTTACTCATACAGAGACTCCTACGAGCAGTACTTC. It encodes CASSYSYRDSYEQYF.

This chain connects TRBV27 to TRBJ2-7; 10 bases line up with TRBD2. The CDR3 runs to 16 residues. The germline V gene has CDR1 MNHEY and CDR2 SMNVEV (reference sequence). Germline trimming cut 7 bases from V and 4 bases from J; bases unmatched to any gene: 13. The CDR3: CASKTEVAGGVYEQYF. CDR3 bases: TGTGCCAGCAAAACCGAAGTAGCGGGAGGCGTTTACGAGCAGTACTTC.

The chain links TRBV21-1 to TRBJ2-3; TRBD2, as called in the table, went unchecked against the DNA. TRBV21-1 represents a pseudogene. The CDR3 loop spans 18 amino acids. The CDR3: CASSQDSSGDGSTDTQYF. CDR3 coding DNA: TGTGCCAGCAGCCAGGACTCTAGCGGGGACGGTAGCACAGATACGCAGTATTTT.

The chain has TRBV6-6 and TRBJ1-1; no clear D gene. V gave up 6 bases and J gave up 1 base, with 18 bases separating them. The germline V gene has CDR1 MNHNY and CDR2 SVGAGI (reference sequence). This CDR3 comprises 16 residues. Here the CDR3 DNA reads TGTGCCAGCAGAGACTCGGGTCCCATAACGAACACTGAAGCTTTCTTT. It specifies CASRDSGPITNTEAFF.

V and J are TRBV29-1 and TRBJ2-5; TRBD2 matches at 13 bases. This CDR3 contains 17 residues. The V gene's germline CDR1 is SQVTM and CDR2 ANQGSEA. Trimming removed 1 base from V and 6 bases from J; junction bases left unmatched: 11. This CDR3 is CSVEGGTSGARRQTQYF. CDR3 nucleotides: TGCAGCGTTGAAGGAGGGACTAGCGGGGCCCGCAGACAGACCCAGTACTTC.

For the CDR3, the DNA is TGTGCCAGCAGTCGCCCAGCCTACAATGAGCAGTTCTTC. Translating gives CASSRPAYNEQFF. V and J are TRBV6-5 and TRBJ2-1; D gene unclear. Trimming left V 5 bases short and J 2 bases short, with 7 bases between. Germline V gives CDR1 MNHEY, CDR2 SVGAGI. This CDR3 spans 13 amino acids.

At least ten counts were recorded for this clone. This sequence joins TRBV19 and TRBJ1-1; possibly TRBD1 for D (5 bases). V gave up 1 base and J gave up 9 bases, with 12 bases separating them. The germline V gene encodes CDR1 LNHDA and CDR2 SQIVND (reference sequence). CDR3 size: 13 residues. CDR3 in amino acids: CASSIGRGSQAFF. The DNA of the CDR3 is TGTGCCAGTAGTATAGGGAGGGGAAGTCAAGCTTTCTTT.

The V gene is TRBV27, the J gene TRBJ1-5; TRBD1 matches at 9 bases. The J segment lost 4 bases and the V segment lost 5 bases, leaving 3 bases of the junction unmatched. The CDR3 length is 14 residues. In germline, CDR1 is MNHEY, CDR2 SMNVEV (reference sequence). The CDR3 DNA follows: TGTGCCAGCAGTCACGGACAGGGGAATCAGCCCCAGCATTTT. It specifies CASSHGQGNQPQHF.

The chain joins TRBV5-1 to TRBJ2-5; TRBD2 matches 10 bases. The J segment lost 5 bases and the V segment lost 4 bases, leaving 11 bases of the junction unmatched. Germline V lookup: CDR1 SGHRS, CDR2 YFSETQ. The CDR3 consists of 16 residues. CDR3 residues: CASSLVGAGGLETQYF. CDR3 sequence (DNA): TGCGCCAGCAGCCTTGTGGGAGCGGGGGGGTTGGAGACCCAGTACTTC.

V and J are TRBV4-3 and TRBJ2-2, with 7 nucleotides matching TRBD1. Trimming at V came to 3 bases and at J to 2 bases, leaving 3 bases not matched to a gene. Per the germline V gene, CDR1 is LGHNA and CDR2 is YSLEER. This CDR3 has 15 amino acids. CDR3 DNA sequence: TGCGCCAGCAGCCAGGGACAGATTAACACCGGGGAGCTGTTTTTT. Its protein is CASSQGQINTGELFF.

V gene TRBV9 combines with J gene TRBJ1-1; unclear D gene. V was shortened by 1 base and J by 4 bases, with 11 bases between the two germline ends. The CDR3 totals 14 residues. Germline lookup yields CDR1 SGDLS and CDR2 YYNGEE. CDR3 sequence: CASSVSPGGTEAFF. CDR3 nucleotide sequence: TGTGCCAGCAGCGTATCTCCCGGAGGCACTGAAGCTTTCTTT.

The chain is built from TRBV4-3 and TRBJ2-5, with D possibly being TRBD1 (5 bases). Germline V CDR1 and CDR2: LGHNA, YSLEER. The V end was cut by 0 bases, the J end by 1 base, with 15 bases between. The CDR3 totals 17 residues. This CDR3 reads CASSQDRTPEGQETQYF. CDR3 DNA sequence: TGCGCCAGCAGCCAAGATCGGACACCAGAAGGCCAAGAGACCCAGTACTTC.

This clone has only one observation. The chain links TRBV27 to TRBJ2-7, with TRBD2 matching 8 bases. V gave up 1 base and J gave up 0 bases; unmatched junction bases: 2. The CDR3 sequence is 15 residues long. CDR1 is MNHEY and CDR2 is SMNVEV in the germline V gene (reference sequence). CDR3 region: CASSLLAGSSYEQYF. DNA for the CDR3: TGTGCCAGCAGTTTATTAGCGGGAAGCTCCTACGAGCAGTACTTC.

The chain uses TRBV13 and TRBJ2-2; 9 bases line up with TRBD1. This CDR3 spans 15 amino acids. From germline, CDR1 is PRHDT and CDR2 FYEKMQ (reference sequence). The ends lost 5 bases at V and 5 bases at J; junction bases unmatched: 6. The CDR3 protein is CASSQQGAWTGELFF. The CDR3, as DNA: TGTGCCAGCAGCCAACAGGGGGCTTGGACCGGGGAGCTGTTTTTT.

This chain uses TRBV6-1 with TRBJ2-7; 8 bases are shared with TRBD2. This CDR3 contains 15 residues. Germline CDR1 reads MNHNS; CDR2 reads SASEGT. The ends lost 3 bases at V and 3 bases at J; junction bases unmatched: 7. Here the CDR3 reads CASSEGVAGFYEQYF. DNA of the CDR3: TGTGCCAGCAGTGAGGGGGTAGCGGGATTCTACGAGCAGTACTTC.

This rearrangement joins TRBV7-2 to TRBJ1-4; no clear D gene. This CDR3 is 16 amino acids long. V lost 1 base and J lost 0, with 9 bases in between. CDR1 is SGHTA and CDR2 is FQGNSA in the germline V gene. Written as DNA, the CDR3 is TGTGCCAGCAGCTTAGGGCCGTCACCAACTAATGAAAAACTGTTTTTT. Its protein product is CASSLGPSPTNEKLFF.

The chain uses TRBV6-5 and TRBJ2-7; TRBD2 matches at 8 bases. The CDR3 runs to 12 residues. V gave up 6 bases and J gave up 12 bases; unmatched junction bases: 10. CDR1 and CDR2 (germline): MNHEY, SVGAGI. CDR3 coding DNA: TGTGCCAGCAGGCCCAAGCGGGAGAGGATGTACTTC. This encodes CASRPKRERMYF.

The CDR3: CASSLTGNTEAFF. The DNA of the CDR3 is TGTGCCAGCAGCCTGACAGGGAACACTGAAGCTTTCTTT. This chain uses TRBV9 with TRBJ1-1; D might be TRBD1 (6 bases). V lost 4 bases and J 1 base, leaving 8 bases between the germline ends. The germline V gene has CDR1 SGDLS and CDR2 YYNGEE. The CDR3 sequence is 13 residues long. The entire variable domain, with the rest obtained from reference TRBV9 and TRBJ1-1, is as follows: DSGVTQTPKHLITATGQRVTLRCSPRSGDLSVYWYQQSLDQGLQFLIQYYNGEERAKGNILERFSAQQFPDLHSELNLSSLELGDSALYFCASSLTGNTEAFFGQGTRLTVV.

V is TRBV27 and J is TRBJ1-1; unclear D gene. CDR3 length: 14 amino acids. Germline V lookup: CDR1 MNHEY, CDR2 SMNVEV (reference sequence). V lost 7 bases, J lost 1 base, and 13 bases lay in between. The CDR3 loop is CASTRGRGNTEAFF. In DNA, the CDR3 is TGTGCCAGCACGCGGGGTCGGGGGAACACTGAAGCTTTCTTT.

The chain recombines TRBV6-1 with TRBJ1-2; TRBD1 agrees at 9 bases. Germline-derived CDR1 and CDR2 are MNHNS and SASEGT. Losses at the gene ends were 4 bases for V and 8 bases for J; bases not matched to a gene: 8. CDR3 length: 14 amino acids. The CDR3 loop reads CASSGVGQGGGYTF. The CDR3 DNA reads TGTGCCAGCAGTGGAGTGGGACAGGGAGGCGGCTACACCTTC.

The rearrangement joins TRBV10-1 to TRBJ1-1; D might be TRBD1 (6 bases). Germline loops: CDR1 WNHNN, CDR2 SYGVQD (reference sequence). V lost 4 bases and J 8 bases, leaving 14 bases between the germline ends. The CDR3 is made up of 13 amino acids. Here the CDR3 reads CASSGRTGWEAFF. The CDR3 nucleotides read TGCGCCAGCAGTGGGAGAACAGGGTGGGAAGCTTTCTTT.